This entry lists 19 T cell receptor beta chains sequenced from one sample in a study of blood T cell repertoires in COVID-19. The assay was immunoSEQ multiplex PCR, and TCRdb's table has in-frame clones only and misses some. The table includes 80,000 or so clones, 75% to 85% detected once. The specimen sequenced was peripheral blood. Source of these receptors: a woman aged 70-85 years with acute or convalescent COVID-19.

The chain employs TRBV5-1 and TRBJ2-3; 9 bases fit TRBD2. Germline loops: CDR1 SGHRS, CDR2 YFSETQ. The CDR3 extends over 19 amino acids. The junction had 13 bases not matched to a gene; V was cut back by 0 bases and J by 2 bases. The CDR3 region is CASSLGSSGGSWNTDTQYF. The CDR3 region has the DNA TGCGCCAGCAGCTTGGGTAGTAGCGGGGGTTCCTGGAACACAGATACGCAGTATTTT.

The J gene is TRBJ2-5, the V gene TRBV4-1; the D gene is possibly TRBD1 (6 bases). The V and J ends lost 1 base and 5 bases respectively, with 17 bases between them. From germline, CDR1 is MGHRA and CDR2 YSYEKL. CDR3 size: 16 residues. CDR3 sequence reads: CASSQGDETRGETQYF. The CDR3 nucleotides read TGCGCCAGCAGCCAAGGGGACGAAACTAGGGGGGAGACCCAGTACTTC.

This clone was recorded only once. V and J are TRBV19 and TRBJ1-5, with D hard to call. The CDR3 covers 14 residues. Germline CDR1 and CDR2: LNHDA and SQIVND (reference sequence). The V end was cut by 7 bases, the J end by 7 bases, with 17 bases between. This CDR3 is CASTSRGMGQPQHF. In DNA, the CDR3 is TGTGCCAGTACCTCCAGAGGGATGGGACAGCCCCAGCATTTT.

This clone was detected a few times. The rearrangement links TRBV2 to TRBJ1-2, with D perhaps TRBD1 (6 bases). Looked up from germline, CDR1 is SNHLY and CDR2 is FYNNEI. The ends were cut back, 9 bases at V and 1 base at J, with 15 bases in the middle. The CDR3 covers 14 residues. The CDR3 coding sequence is TGTGCCAGTCTAGATTTAGGGGGTAACTATGGCTACACCTTC. It encodes CASLDLGGNYGYTF.

This clone was seen a handful of times. The chain employs TRBV4-1 and TRBJ2-1; perhaps TRBD2 as D (5 bases). This CDR3 has 16 amino acids. The germline CDR1 and CDR2 sequences are MGHRA and YSYEKL. Trimming removed 1 base from V and 3 bases from J, with 13 bases in between. The CDR3 is CASSQAAGVVYNEQFF. The DNA of the CDR3 is TGCGCCAGCAGCCAAGCTGCCGGGGTGGTCTACAATGAGCAGTTCTTC.

In DNA form, the CDR3 reads TGCAGCGTTGAAGATGCACGGGGGGGGCTACAAGAGACCCAGTACTTC. Amino acids: CSVEDARGGLQETQYF. The rearrangement uses TRBV29-1 and TRBJ2-5, with 8 bases lining up with TRBD2. Losses at the gene ends were 0 bases for V and 2 bases for J; bases not matched to a gene: 8. CDR3 length: 16 amino acids. CDR1 and CDR2 from the germline V gene are SQVTM and ANQGSEA.

This clone was detected a few times. This rearrangement joins TRBV6-5 to TRBJ1-1; the match to TRBD1 covers 7 bases. Germline V gene lookup returns CDR1 MNHEY and CDR2 SVGAGI. J was trimmed by 8 bases and V by 6 bases; bases with no gene match: 6. The CDR3 has 12 amino acids. CDR3 sequence: CASSGQAGEAFF. The CDR3 nucleotides are TGTGCCAGCAGCGGACAGGCGGGAGAAGCTTTCTTT.

The chain links TRBV13 to TRBJ2-3; a weak D match, TRBD2 (5 bases). CDR1 is PRHDT, CDR2 FYEKMQ, per germline (reference sequence). CDR3 length equals 17 residues. Trimming cost V 5 bases and J 0 bases, with 18 bases left between them. The CDR3 DNA reads as TGTGCCAGCAGCCTATGGGAGACGGCTGGTAGCACAGATACGCAGTATTTT. Translation: CASSLWETAGSTDTQYF. Drawing the rest from reference TRBV13 and TRBJ2-3, the complete variable domain is AAGVIQSPRHLIKEKRETATLKCYPIPRHDTVYWYQQGPGQDPQFLISFYEKMQSDKGSIPDRFSAQQFSDYHSELNMSSLELGDSALYFCASSLWETAGSTDTQYFGPGTRLTVL.

The chain has TRBV19 and TRBJ2-2; 8 bases are shared with TRBD1. The germline CDR1 and CDR2 sequences are LNHDA and SQIVND (reference sequence). With V trimmed by 4 bases and J by 5 bases, 18 bases remained unmatched. CDR3 length: 19 amino acids. In nucleotides, the CDR3 is TGTGCCAGTAGTACCGCAGGGGGCTTTTCCTTACTAACGACCGGGGAGCTGTTTTTT. Residues: CASSTAGGFSLLTTGELFF.

The chain links TRBV6-6 to TRBJ1-5; D unresolved. V lost 2 bases to trimming and J lost 0 bases, with 5 bases between them. Germline loops: CDR1 MNHNY, CDR2 SVGAGI (reference sequence). The length of the CDR3 is 14 residues. CDR3 loop: CASSYLRSNQPQHF. CDR3 sequence (DNA): TGTGCCAGCAGTTACCTTCGTAGCAATCAGCCCCAGCATTTT.

J is TRBJ1-1 and V is TRBV6-6, with TRBD1 matching over 12 bases. The CDR3 has 16 amino acids. The J segment lost 3 bases and the V segment lost 5 bases, leaving 7 bases of the junction unmatched. Per the germline V gene, CDR1 is MNHNY and CDR2 is SVGAGI (reference sequence). The CDR3 DNA reads as TGTGCCAGCAGTAAAGGGACAGGGGGCGCCTACACTGAAGCTTTCTTT. This codes for CASSKGTGGAYTEAFF.

The V and J genes are TRBV24-1 and TRBJ2-1, with TRBD2 matching over 12 bases. The V gene's germline CDR1 is KGHDR and CDR2 SFDVKD. V trimming: 3 bases; J trimming: 10 bases; junction bases outside the gene matches: 9. CDR3 length: 16 residues. CDR3 loop: CATSDPSGGAQKEQFF. In DNA, the CDR3 is TGTGCCACCAGTGATCCTAGCGGGGGGGCCCAGAAAGAGCAGTTCTTC.

The CDR3 sequence: CASSLRARDEKLFF. The CDR3 DNA sequence: TGCGCCAGCAGCTTGAGAGCGAGGGATGAAAAACTGTTTTTT. This chain connects TRBV5-1 to TRBJ1-4; D gene unclear. Germline V CDR1 and CDR2: SGHRS, YFSETQ. The V gene lost 1 base and the J gene lost 6 bases, with 10 bases spanning the gap. The CDR3 covers 14 residues.

The CDR3 nucleotides are TGTGCCACCAGTGATTGGGGGACAGGGTTAGAGACCCAGTACTTC. Protein product: CATSDWGTGLETQYF. The rearrangement uses TRBV24-1 and TRBJ2-5; TRBD1 agrees at 9 bases. The germline gives CDR1 KGHDR, CDR2 SFDVKD. The trim removed 2 bases at V and 4 bases at J, leaving 4 bases unmatched. This CDR3 region has 15 residues.

The CDR3 spells CASRRVGAYEQYF. The CDR3 coding sequence is TGTGCCAGCAGACGGGTAGGGGCCTACGAGCAGTACTTC. The V and J genes are TRBV2 and TRBJ2-7, with D possibly TRBD1 on 5 matching bases. This CDR3 has 13 amino acids. The V and J ends lost 6 bases and 2 bases respectively, with 11 bases between them. Germline values: CDR1 SNHLY, CDR2 FYNNEI.

This chain joins TRBV19 and TRBJ2-5, with TRBD1 identical over 8 bases. The CDR3 spans 16 residues. CDR1 is LNHDA, CDR2 SQIVND, per germline (reference sequence). V lost 5 bases, J lost 5 bases, and 13 bases stayed unmatched. The CDR3 loop reads CASSLMPGQGEETQYF. The CDR3 DNA is TGTGCCAGTAGTCTAATGCCCGGACAGGGTGAGGAGACCCAGTACTTC.

This clone came up a few times. This rearrangement joins TRBV24-1 to TRBJ1-2; 8 bases align to TRBD1. J gave up 2 bases and V 4 bases, and 8 bases lay outside the gene matches. From germline, CDR1 is KGHDR and CDR2 SFDVKD. This CDR3 contains 16 residues. CDR3 coding DNA: TGTGCCACCAGTGAGACCGGGACAGGAGAAAACTATGGCTACACCTTC. This translates into CATSETGTGENYGYTF.

The rearrangement joins TRBV3-1 (or the pseudogene TRBV3-2) to TRBJ1-4; 9 bases align to TRBD1. With 4 bases clipped from V and 0 bases from J, the junction kept 12 bases outside the gene matches. This CDR3 has 19 amino acids. The germline CDR1 and CDR2 sequences are LGHDT and YNNKEL (reference sequence). DNA for the CDR3: TGTGCCAGCAGCCTTCTCCGGGACAGGGACTCTGCAACTAATGAAAAACTGTTTTTT. As protein: CASSLLRDRDSATNEKLFF.

The V and J genes are TRBV7-9 and TRBJ2-3; 8 bases fit TRBD2. After removal of 8 bases from V and 14 bases from J, the junction contained 6 bases not matched to a gene. The germline V gene has CDR1 SEHNR and CDR2 FQNEAQ (reference sequence). The CDR3 has 10 amino acids. The CDR3 DNA reads as TGTGCCAGCGGGGGGACTAGTTTGTATTTT. Translation gives CASGGTSLYF.